This T cell receptor beta chain was retrieved from a study of blood T cell repertoires in COVID-19 (dated by TCRdb to about 2020). Some background on the complete study: Samples covering the acute and convalescent phases of COVID-19 were provided by collaborators in the United States, Italy and Spain. The prospective study material was composed of cDNA or gDNA derived from T cells, B-cell-depleted T cells, or PBMCs. Deeply sampled blood TCRbeta repertoires from subjects exposed to, actively infected with, or recovered from COVID-19 were included in the dataset. The repertoires were made available in a free public database intended to serve as a resource for research on the immune response to SARS-CoV-2. The samples were drawn from the first 160 participants of the ongoing ImmuneRACE study and from 1,254 subjects provided by 6 global collaborators. A de-identified subject ID, COVID-19 status, age in years and sex were almost always included in the sample metadata. Where available, HLA class I and class II types were taken from metadata supplied by the sample provider and were not determined by assay-based typing. Broader findings and caveats from the paper: How much clinical and demographic metadata was included differed by source and by participant, and the metadata was provided uncurated.

The immunoSEQ Assay, a bias-controlled multiplex PCR, was used to amplify TCRbeta CDR3 regions from genomic DNA. In the source study's methods: Within the assay, amplification of reference gene primers was used to estimate how many nucleated cells each sample contained. Sequence reads were collapsed and filtered to measure the absolute abundance of every unique TCRbeta CDR3 rearrangement. For each sample, productive Simpson clonality was calculated as the square root of Simpson's diversity index over productive rearrangements. In its TCRdb copy, this immuneACCESS table keeps in-frame sequences only and misses some clones. Where compared with another copy, unresolved V genes explain less than half of these, and the others have no known cause. That table gives V, J and clone size, and the DNA gave D and trimming. The sample table contains under 200,000 clones; only one count was recorded for under 95% of them. The ten largest clones take up roughly 2% of the sample.

Trimming accounts for 5 bases at V and 2 bases at J, while the number of junction bases matched to no gene is 10. Reading from cysteine to phenylalanine, the CDR3 counts 16 amino acids. Just CDR3 DNA is preserved here, 48 bases in frame from base 1. The germline V gene (reference sequence) specifies LNHNV as CDR1 and YYDKDF as CDR2. Collaborating institutions collected whole blood in K2EDTA tubes following their own protocols. Collaborator samples were shipped for TCRbeta analysis as frozen whole blood, isolated PBMCs, or DNA extracted from either sample type. Concerning this clone: No cognate antigen has been identified for it. Per-base quality was not reported, and no clone a single base away is much larger than it.

This receptor was obtained from a man between 18 and 29 years old with acute or convalescent COVID-19. The specimen sequenced was peripheral blood. The chain uses TRBV15 and TRBJ2-5; the junction holds 8 bases that match TRBD2. The CDR3 protein: CATSHILAELQETQYF. The nucleotide sequence reads as follows: TGTGCCACCAGCCACATACTAGCGGAGTTACAAGAGACCCAGTACTTC.